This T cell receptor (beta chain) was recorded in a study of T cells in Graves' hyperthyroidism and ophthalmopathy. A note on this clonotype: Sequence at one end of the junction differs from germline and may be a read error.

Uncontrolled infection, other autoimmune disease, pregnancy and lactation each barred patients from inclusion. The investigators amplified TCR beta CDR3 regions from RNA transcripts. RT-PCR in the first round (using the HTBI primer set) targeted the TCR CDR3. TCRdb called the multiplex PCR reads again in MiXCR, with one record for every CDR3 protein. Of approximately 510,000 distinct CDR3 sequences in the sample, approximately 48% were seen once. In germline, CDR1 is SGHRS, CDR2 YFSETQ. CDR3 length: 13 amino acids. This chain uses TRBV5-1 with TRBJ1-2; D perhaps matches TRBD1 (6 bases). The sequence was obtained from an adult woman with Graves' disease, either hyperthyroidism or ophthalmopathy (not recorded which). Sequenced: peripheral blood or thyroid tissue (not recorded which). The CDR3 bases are TGTGCCAGCAGCTTGGTGGGGGGCGATGACTACACCTTC. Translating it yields CASSLVGGDDYTF.